This T cell receptor beta chain was sequenced during a study of blood T cells in healthy people across ages. Study at large: Template switching captured about one barcoded beta molecule per two T cells.

Only a few counts were recorded for this clonotype. The CDR3 covers 17 residues. V was clipped by 2 bases and J by 2 bases; unmatched bases: 11. CDR1 and CDR2 (germline): MGHRA, YSYEKL. Donors gave around 10 milliliters of peripheral blood apiece. Per-sample PBMC isolation yielded at least 6.5 million cells. Through a sample-barcoded 5' primer and a J-beta primer mix, a second PCR was run for roughly 7 to 12 cycles. One entry per CDR3 protein results from TCRdb running MiXCR on the 5' RACE reads. Found here are more than 1,000,000 distinct CDR3 sequences, 25% of them singletons; the top ten hold around 0.75%. These sequences were also reported in another study, on T cells of mothers and their children. This second study notes: None of the identified T cell clones proved to be persistent microchimeric clones.

The receptor comes from a girl aged 2-10 years in good health. The J gene is TRBJ2-5, the V gene TRBV4-1, with TRBD1 matching 7 bases. The sequencing input was blood. The CDR3 bases are TGCGCCAGCAGCCAACCCCGTAGGGGGCTAAAGCAAGAGACCCAGTACTTC. It specifies CASSQPRRGLKQETQYF.